These 32 T cell receptor beta chains came from one sample sequenced in a study of blood T cell repertoires in COVID-19. Method: immunoSEQ multiplex PCR; TCRdb's copy keeps in-frame clones and lacks some. Seen here are 300,000 to 450,000 clones, roughly 85% observed once, and the top ten hold roughly 3.4%. Sequencing was done on a sample of peripheral blood. The receptor set was obtained from a woman aged 18-29 years with acute or convalescent COVID-19.

The chain carries TRBV9 and TRBJ1-6; unclear D gene. Trimming pared 2 bases from V and 5 bases from J, leaving 5 bases between. The CDR3 spans 13 residues. The germline gives CDR1 SGDLS, CDR2 YYNGEE. The CDR3 reads CASSVLNNSPLHF. The CDR3 DNA sequence: TGTGCCAGCAGCGTTCTTAATAATTCACCCCTCCACTTT.

V gene TRBV28 combines with J gene TRBJ1-1; D call uncertain. The ends were cut back, 5 bases at V and 3 bases at J, with 10 bases in the middle. This CDR3 is built from 13 residues. CDR1 is MDHEN, CDR2 SYDVKM, per germline. CDR3 bases: TGTGCCAGCAGTCTTGACATCGACACTGAAGCTTTCTTT. Amino acid sequence: CASSLDIDTEAFF.

The chain joins TRBV20-1 to TRBJ1-1; D uncertain. V was cut by 5 bases and J by 5 bases, with 9 bases left in between. Germline V gene data show CDR1 as DFQATT and CDR2 as SNEGSKA (reference sequence). The CDR3 totals 11 residues. The CDR3 sequence is CSASPGTEAFF. CDR3 bases: TGCAGTGCTTCGCCCGGGACTGAAGCTTTCTTT.

The rearrangement joins TRBV5-8 to TRBJ2-3, with 14 bases matching TRBD2. J gave up 2 bases and V 3 bases, and 8 bases lay outside the gene matches. CDR3 length: 18 amino acids. Germline V gene lookup returns CDR1 SGHTS and CDR2 YDEGEE. CDR3 residues: CASSSGTSGGLLTDTQYF. The CDR3 nucleotides are TGTGCCAGCAGCTCCGGGACTAGCGGGGGCTTACTCACAGATACGCAGTATTTT.

This chain joins TRBV9 and TRBJ1-1; TRBD1 is a possible D gene (5 bases). The CDR3 loop spans 13 amino acids. The V and J ends lost 3 bases and 10 bases respectively, with 16 bases between them. Germline CDR1 is SGDLS and CDR2 is YYNGEE. CDR3 protein: CASSATGLDAAFF. CDR3 bases: TGTGCCAGCAGCGCAACGGGACTTGATGCAGCTTTCTTT.

The V gene is TRBV27, the J gene TRBJ2-1; D is possibly TRBD2 (6 bases). V lost 5 bases and J lost 8, with 16 bases in between. The CDR3 consists of 14 residues. Germline CDR1 and CDR2: MNHEY and SMNVEV (reference sequence). The chain's CDR3 is CASSGALALYEQFF. For the CDR3, the DNA is TGTGCCAGCAGTGGTGCTCTAGCGCTCTATGAGCAGTTCTTC.

This clone was seen once. V is TRBV29-1 and J is TRBJ1-1; 7 bases agree with TRBD1. The V segment lost 0 bases and the J segment 10 bases; nucleotides outside the gene matches: 5. This CDR3 is built from 12 residues. Looked up from germline, CDR1 is SQVTM and CDR2 is ANQGSEA. The CDR3 spells CSVEDQQGRAFF. The CDR3 nucleotides read TGCAGCGTTGAAGATCAACAGGGGAGAGCTTTCTTT. The full variable domain, in which reference TRBV29-1 and TRBJ1-1 provide the parts outside the CDR3, is SAVISQKPSRDICQRGTSLTIQCQVDSQVTMMFWYRQQPGQSLTLIATANQGSEATYESGFVIDKFPISRPNLTFSTLTVSNMSPEDSSIYLCSVEDQQGRAFFGQGTRLTVV.

This clone was recorded only once. The V call is TRBV4-1, the J call TRBJ2-3; no definite D call. Trimming removed 3 bases from V and 0 bases from J, with 16 bases in between. The CDR3 runs 17 residues. CDR1 is MGHRA and CDR2 is YSYEKL in the germline V gene. CDR3 DNA: TGCGCCAGCAGCCAGGGTAGAGCTAGAGCTAGCACAGATACGCAGTATTTT. Residues: CASSQGRARASTDTQYF.

This chain links TRBV30 with TRBJ2-1; 9 positions match TRBD1. V trimming: 0 bases; J trimming: 4 bases; junction bases outside the gene matches: 4. This CDR3 spans 15 amino acids. Germline V lookup: CDR1 GTSNPN, CDR2 SVGIG (reference sequence). The CDR3 reads CAWSVRDRAYNEQFF. The CDR3 DNA sequence: TGTGCCTGGAGTGTACGGGACAGGGCGTACAATGAGCAGTTCTTC. The whole variable domain, filled in from reference TRBV30 and TRBJ2-1, reads SQTIHQWPATLVQPVGSPLSLECTVEGTSNPNLYWYRQAAGRGLQLLFYSVGIGQISSEVPQNLSASRPQDRQFILSSKKLLLSDSGFYLCAWSVRDRAYNEQFFGPGTRLTVL.

The chain joins TRBV7-9 to TRBJ1-2; 12 bases agree with TRBD1. The ends lost 2 bases at V and 7 bases at J; junction bases unmatched: 5. Germline V CDR1 and CDR2: SEHNR, FQNEAQ (reference sequence). The CDR3 is made up of 15 amino acids. CDR3 sequence (DNA): TGTGCCAGCAGCTTACCGGGGACAGGGGGCGCTGGCTACACCTTC. Residues: CASSLPGTGGAGYTF. Supplemented by reference TRBV7-9 and TRBJ1-2, the full variable domain reads DTGVSQNPRHKITKRGQNVTFRCDPISEHNRLYWYRQTLGQGPEFLTYFQNEAQLEKSRLLSDRFSAERPKGSFSTLEIQRTEQGDSAMYLCASSLPGTGGAGYTFGSGTRLTVV.

This chain connects TRBV3-1 (or the pseudogene TRBV3-2) to TRBJ2-2; 9 bases map to TRBD2. The CDR3 has 16 amino acids. With V trimmed by 1 base and J by 4 bases, 4 bases remained unmatched. CDR1 is LGHDT, CDR2 YNNKEL, per germline (reference sequence). CDR3 loop: CASSQVGAGGTGELFF. CDR3 nucleotides: TGTGCCAGCAGCCAAGTGGGAGCGGGGGGCACCGGGGAGCTGTTTTTT.

V gene TRBV28 combines with J gene TRBJ1-4; D uncertain. Trimming left V 5 bases short and J 0 bases short, with 10 bases between. Germline CDR1 MDHEN, CDR2 SYDVKM. This CDR3 contains 15 residues. CDR3 DNA sequence: TGTGCCAGCAGTCTAGGCGGTGCAACTAATGAAAAACTGTTTTTT. Encoded protein: CASSLGGATNEKLFF.

CDR3 loop: CASSQSRDRGYQETQYF. CDR3 nucleotides: TGTGCCAGCAGCCAATCCCGGGACAGGGGATACCAAGAGACCCAGTACTTC. The rearrangement uses TRBV3-1 (or the pseudogene TRBV3-2) and TRBJ2-5; TRBD1 aligns across 10 bases. The germline V gene has CDR1 LGHDT and CDR2 YNNKEL (reference sequence). This CDR3 comprises 17 residues. The junction had 6 bases not matched to a gene; V was cut back by 2 bases and J by 0 bases.

This clone showed up just a few times. The rearrangement joins TRBV2 to TRBJ2-1, with D possibly being TRBD1 (6 bases). In germline, CDR1 is SNHLY, CDR2 FYNNEI. V lost 7 bases to trimming and J lost 8 bases, with 15 bases between them. This CDR3 comprises 13 residues. The CDR3 protein is CASNEGEYYEQFF. The CDR3 coding sequence is TGTGCCAGCAACGAGGGGGAGTACTATGAGCAGTTCTTC.

This clone is a singleton in its sample. The V and J genes are TRBV7-8 and TRBJ2-5; D perhaps matches TRBD1 (5 bases). V was trimmed by 1 base and J by 2 bases, leaving 8 bases between them. Germline V gene sequence: CDR1 SGHVS, CDR2 FQNEAQ. The CDR3 has 14 residues. CDR3 sequence: CASSLGGGQETQYF. The CDR3 region has the DNA TGTGCCAGCAGCTTAGGGGGCGGACAAGAGACCCAGTACTTC.

The chain employs TRBV5-1 and TRBJ2-1; 12 bases map to TRBD1. Losses at the gene ends were 4 bases for V and 8 bases for J; bases not matched to a gene: 4. CDR3 length: 14 amino acids. Germline lookup yields CDR1 SGHRS and CDR2 YFSETQ. CDR3 region: CASSPGTGGDEQFF. The CDR3 bases are TGCGCCAGCAGCCCGGGGACAGGGGGCGATGAGCAGTTCTTC. Full variable domain (missing parts from reference TRBV5-1 and TRBJ2-1): KAGVTQTPRYLIKTRGQQVTLSCSPISGHRSVSWYQQTPGQGLQFLFEYFSETQRNKGNFPGRFSGRQFSNSRSEMNVSTLELGDSALYLCASSPGTGGDEQFFGPGTRLTVL.

The chain has TRBV18 and TRBJ1-6; tentatively, D is TRBD1 (6 bases). Trimming removed 0 bases at V and 7 bases at J, with 13 bases between. The CDR3 is 16 residues long. CDR1 and CDR2 from the germline V gene are KGHSH and LQKENI. CDR3 coding DNA: TGTGCCAGCTCACCACCAACGGGACAATCGAATTCACCCCTCCACTTT. It translates to CASSPPTGQSNSPLHF.

The V call is TRBV6-5, the J call TRBJ2-7, with D unclear. Trimming stripped 10 bases from V and 0 bases from J, with 16 bases between. This CDR3 region has 14 residues. The germline gives CDR1 MNHEY, CDR2 SVGAGI. This CDR3 is CATLLFTYSYEQYF. In nucleotides, the CDR3 is TGTGCCACTCTGCTATTCACCTACTCCTACGAGCAGTACTTC.

V is TRBV9 and J is TRBJ2-2; 10 bases match TRBD2. The CDR3 runs 16 residues. After removal of 2 bases from V and 7 bases from J, the junction contained 8 bases not matched to a gene. Germline assignment: CDR1 SGDLS and CDR2 YYNGEE. The CDR3 is CASSVYGTSVVGELFF. CDR3 in DNA: TGTGCCAGCAGCGTTTACGGGACTAGCGTTGTCGGGGAGCTGTTTTTT.

Here the CDR3 DNA reads TGCGCCAGCAGCAGAACCCTTACAGGGAGCAACACTGAAGCTTTCTTT. It is translated as CASSRTLTGSNTEAFF. The gene calls are TRBV5-1 and TRBJ1-1; D is perhaps TRBD1 (6 bases). The ends were cut back, 4 bases at V and 2 bases at J, with 18 bases in the middle. This CDR3 has 16 amino acids. Germline CDR1 and CDR2: SGHRS and YFSETQ.

The chain combines TRBV14 with TRBJ2-5, with D perhaps matching TRBD1 (5 bases). CDR1 SGHDN and CDR2 FVKESK come from the germline V gene. The CDR3 extends over 15 amino acids. Trimming cost V 1 base and J 2 bases, with 11 bases left between them. The CDR3 sequence: CASSQASHRQETQYF. The CDR3 DNA sequence: TGTGCCAGCAGCCAAGCAAGCCACAGGCAAGAGACCCAGTACTTC.

The chain recombines TRBV5-1 with TRBJ2-3, with 12 bases identical to TRBD2. CDR1 and CDR2 (germline): SGHRS, YFSETQ. Germline trimming cut 6 bases from V and 0 bases from J; bases unmatched to any gene: 5. CDR3 length: 16 amino acids. The CDR3 nucleotides are TGCGCCAGCACACTAGCGGGGGGACCTAGCACAGATACGCAGTATTTT. Amino acid sequence: CASTLAGGPSTDTQYF.

This chain's CDR3 is CASSLAGNQPQHF. The DNA for the CDR3 is TGTGCCAGCAGCTTGGCCGGGAATCAGCCCCAGCATTTT. V usage is TRBV5-5 and J usage is TRBJ1-5; no reliable D call. The CDR3 consists of 13 residues. Germline values: CDR1 SGHKS, CDR2 YYEKEE (reference sequence). Trimming pared 0 bases from V and 4 bases from J, leaving 5 bases between. The full variable domain, its missing parts supplied by reference TRBV5-5 and TRBJ1-5, is DAGVTQSPTHLIKTRGQQVTLRCSPISGHKSVSWYQQVLGQGPQFIFQYYEKEERGRGNFPDRFSARQFPNYSSELNVNALLLGDSALYLCASSLAGNQPQHFGDGTRLSIL.

CDR3: CASSLDRGGTEAFF. The CDR3 nucleotides are TGTGCCAGCAGCCTCGACAGGGGAGGGACTGAAGCTTTCTTT. The chain recombines TRBV28 with TRBJ1-1, with 8 bases lining up with TRBD1. Germline CDR1 and CDR2: MDHEN and SYDVKM. Trimming cost V 6 bases and J 5 bases; bases outside gene matches: 8. CDR3 size: 14 residues.

V is TRBV2 and J is TRBJ2-7; 7 bases are shared with TRBD2. Trimming took 0 bases from V and 3 from J; bases not matched to a gene: 5. The CDR3 loop spans 15 amino acids. CDR1 is SNHLY and CDR2 is FYNNEI in the germline V gene. The CDR3 region is CASSEARGRYYEQYF. As DNA, the CDR3 is TGTGCCAGCAGTGAAGCACGCGGGAGATACTACGAGCAGTACTTC.

A word on this clone: Distinct nucleotide sequences in the sample also encode this CDR3. The chain couples TRBV7-3 to TRBJ2-1; TRBD1 might be the D (6 bases). The germline V gene has CDR1 SGHTA and CDR2 FQGTGA. Trimming removed 5 bases from V and 9 bases from J, with 8 bases in between. The CDR3 length is 11 residues. Here the CDR3 reads CASSRGGEQFF. CDR3 DNA sequence: TGTGCCAGCAGCAGAGGGGGTGAGCAGTTCTTC.

J is TRBJ1-1 and V is TRBV4-1, with 7 bases matching TRBD1. CDR1 is MGHRA and CDR2 is YSYEKL in the germline V gene. The CDR3 spans 16 residues. Trimming at V came to 0 bases and at J to 4 bases, leaving 8 bases not matched to a gene. The CDR3, as DNA: TGCGCCAGCAGCCAAGAAGCAGGGGGGTATAGCACTGAAGCTTTCTTT. It encodes CASSQEAGGYSTEAFF.

The V call is TRBV2, the J call TRBJ1-5, with 7 bases matching TRBD1. This CDR3 has 16 residues. Losses at the gene ends were 5 bases for V and 3 bases for J; bases not matched to a gene: 10. The germline V gene encodes CDR1 SNHLY and CDR2 FYNNEI. CDR3 sequence reads: CASSHGTEGLNQPQHF. The CDR3 bases are TGTGCCAGCAGTCACGGGACAGAGGGCCTCAATCAGCCCCAGCATTTT.

The CDR3 region is CASRRTGRTGETQYF. The CDR3 nucleotides read TGTGCCAGCAGAAGGACAGGCCGAACGGGAGAGACCCAGTACTTC. This chain connects TRBV2 to TRBJ2-5, with 7 bases matching TRBD1. V trimming: 6 bases; J trimming: 4 bases; junction bases outside the gene matches: 11. The germline V gene encodes CDR1 SNHLY and CDR2 FYNNEI. This CDR3 is built from 15 residues.

This chain uses TRBV5-1 with TRBJ1-2; tentatively, D is TRBD1 (6 bases). The germline V and J ends were trimmed by 0 bases and 3 bases, with 12 bases remaining between them. The V gene's germline CDR1 is SGHRS and CDR2 YFSETQ. This CDR3 has 15 residues. CDR3 sequence: CASSLAEAGDYGYTF. The CDR3 bases are TGCGCCAGCAGCTTGGCCGAGGCAGGGGACTATGGCTACACCTTC.

The chain couples TRBV5-8 to TRBJ2-3, with D unclear. This CDR3 has 12 amino acids. The V gene's germline CDR1 is SGHTS and CDR2 YDEGEE. Trimming pared 5 bases from V and 5 bases from J, leaving 9 bases between. The CDR3 sequence is CASRTEEDTQYF. The CDR3 coding sequence is TGTGCCAGCAGGACCGAGGAAGATACGCAGTATTTT.

The rearrangement links TRBV5-1 to TRBJ2-3; TRBD2 agrees at 9 bases. CDR1 is SGHRS, CDR2 YFSETQ, per germline. V was pared by 4 bases and J by 3 bases, with 9 bases of the junction left unmatched. The CDR3 has 16 amino acids. The CDR3 sequence is CASSPGVAGDTDTQYF. The CDR3, as DNA: TGCGCCAGCAGCCCGGGGGTAGCGGGGGATACAGATACGCAGTATTTT. Together with reference TRBV5-1 and TRBJ2-3, the CDR3 gives the full variable domain: KAGVTQTPRYLIKTRGQQVTLSCSPISGHRSVSWYQQTPGQGLQFLFEYFSETQRNKGNFPGRFSGRQFSNSRSEMNVSTLELGDSALYLCASSPGVAGDTDTQYFGPGTRLTVL.